This T cell receptor beta chain was identified during a study of CD8+CD57+ T cells in acquired aplastic anemia. CDR1 is LNHDA, CDR2 SQIVND, per germline (reference sequence). The CDR3 covers 14 residues. Trimming removed 7 bases from V and 2 bases from J, with 12 bases in between. The template for TCR beta VDJ and CDR3 sequence profiling was genomic DNA. TCRdb reanalysed the reads using MiXCR and keeps one entry per CDR3 protein. The table records 150,000 to 200,000 distinct CDR3 sequences, roughly 50% of them present only once. This clonotype was counted a few times. Its target is not known. A much larger clone lies a single base off, so this may be a read error. General observations from the study: Overlapping CD8+ CDR3 repertoires of patients and controls contained approximately 28 shared sequences.

Previously, flow cytometry had revealed CD8+CD57+ cell expansion in the patients chosen for sequencing. Patient blood was sampled before any therapy had been received. Sequencing input: sorted CD4+, CD8+, or CD8+CD57+ T cells (not recorded which) from PBMCs. The TCR originated in a human donor with aplastic anemia. V gene TRBV19 combines with J gene TRBJ1-3; D remains unclear. CDR3 region: CASKRGHPGNTIYF. DNA of the CDR3: TGTGCCAGTAAGAGAGGCCACCCTGGAAACACCATATATTTT.